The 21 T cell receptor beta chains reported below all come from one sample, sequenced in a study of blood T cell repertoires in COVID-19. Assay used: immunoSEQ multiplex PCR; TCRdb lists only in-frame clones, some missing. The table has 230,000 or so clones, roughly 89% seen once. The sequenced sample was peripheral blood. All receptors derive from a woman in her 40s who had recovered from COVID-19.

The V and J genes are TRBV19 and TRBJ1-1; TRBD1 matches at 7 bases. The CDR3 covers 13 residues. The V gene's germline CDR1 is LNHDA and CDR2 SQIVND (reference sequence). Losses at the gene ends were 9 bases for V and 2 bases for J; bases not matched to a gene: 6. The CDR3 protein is CASRRTGNTEAFF. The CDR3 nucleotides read TGTGCCAGCCGGCGGACAGGCAACACTGAAGCTTTCTTT.

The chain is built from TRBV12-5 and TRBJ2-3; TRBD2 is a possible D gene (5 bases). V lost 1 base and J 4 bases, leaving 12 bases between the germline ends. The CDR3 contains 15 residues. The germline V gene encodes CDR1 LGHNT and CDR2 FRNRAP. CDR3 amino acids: CASGLGTEHSDTQYF. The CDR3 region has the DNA TGTGCTAGTGGTTTGGGGACTGAGCACTCAGATACGCAGTATTTT.

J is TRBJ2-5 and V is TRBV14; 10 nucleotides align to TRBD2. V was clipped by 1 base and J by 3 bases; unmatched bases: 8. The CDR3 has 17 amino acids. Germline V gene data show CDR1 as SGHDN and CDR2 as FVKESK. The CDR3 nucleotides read TGTGCCAGCAGCCAAGCAATACTAGCGGGGCCTAAAGAGACCCAGTACTTC. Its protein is CASSQAILAGPKETQYF.

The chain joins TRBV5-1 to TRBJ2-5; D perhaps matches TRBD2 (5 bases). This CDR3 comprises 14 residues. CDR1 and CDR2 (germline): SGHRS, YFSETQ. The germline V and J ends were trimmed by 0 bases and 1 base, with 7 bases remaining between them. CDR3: CASSLGGFQETQYF. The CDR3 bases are TGCGCCAGCAGCTTGGGAGGGTTCCAAGAGACCCAGTACTTC.

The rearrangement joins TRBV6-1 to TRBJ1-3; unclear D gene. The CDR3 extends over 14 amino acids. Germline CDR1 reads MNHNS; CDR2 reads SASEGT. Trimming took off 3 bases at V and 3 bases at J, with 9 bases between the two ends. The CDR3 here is CASSEAGGGNTIYF. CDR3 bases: TGTGCCAGCAGTGAGGCGGGTGGTGGAAACACCATATATTTT.

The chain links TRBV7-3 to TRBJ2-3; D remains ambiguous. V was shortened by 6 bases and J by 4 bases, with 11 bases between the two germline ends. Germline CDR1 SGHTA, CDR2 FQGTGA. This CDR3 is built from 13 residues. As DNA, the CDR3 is TGTGCCAGCAGTCGAATAGCCTCAGATACGCAGTATTTT. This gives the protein CASSRIASDTQYF.

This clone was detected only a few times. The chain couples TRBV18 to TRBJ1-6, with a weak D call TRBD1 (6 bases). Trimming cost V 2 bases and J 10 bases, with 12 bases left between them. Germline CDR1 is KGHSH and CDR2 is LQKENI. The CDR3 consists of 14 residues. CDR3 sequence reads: CASSPNREKSPLHF. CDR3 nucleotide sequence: TGTGCCAGCTCACCAAACAGGGAAAAGTCACCCCTCCACTTT.

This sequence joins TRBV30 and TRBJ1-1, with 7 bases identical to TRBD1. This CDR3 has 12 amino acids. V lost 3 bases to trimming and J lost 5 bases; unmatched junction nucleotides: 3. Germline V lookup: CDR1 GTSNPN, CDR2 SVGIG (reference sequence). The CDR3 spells CAWRTGFTEAFF. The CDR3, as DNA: TGTGCCTGGAGGACAGGGTTTACTGAAGCTTTCTTT.

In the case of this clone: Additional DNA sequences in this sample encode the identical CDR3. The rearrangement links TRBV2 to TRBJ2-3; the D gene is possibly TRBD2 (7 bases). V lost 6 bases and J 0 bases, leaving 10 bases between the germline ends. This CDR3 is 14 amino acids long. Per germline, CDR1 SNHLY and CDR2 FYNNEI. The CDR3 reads CASRGGLSTDTQYF. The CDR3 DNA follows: TGTGCCAGCAGGGGGGGGCTAAGCACAGATACGCAGTATTTT.

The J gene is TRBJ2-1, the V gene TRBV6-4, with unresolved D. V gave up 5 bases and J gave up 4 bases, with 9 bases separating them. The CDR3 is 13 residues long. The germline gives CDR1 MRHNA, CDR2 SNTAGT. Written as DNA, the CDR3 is TGTGCCAGCAGTAGCGACTTATACAATGAGCAGTTCTTC. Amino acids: CASSSDLYNEQFF.

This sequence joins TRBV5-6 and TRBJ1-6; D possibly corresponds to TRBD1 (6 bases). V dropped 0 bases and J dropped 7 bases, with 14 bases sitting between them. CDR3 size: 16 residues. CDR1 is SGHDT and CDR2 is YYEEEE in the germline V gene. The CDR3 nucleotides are TGTGCCAGCAGCTTGGCGGGGGGCGCGTTGAATTCACCCCTCCACTTT. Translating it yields CASSLAGGALNSPLHF.

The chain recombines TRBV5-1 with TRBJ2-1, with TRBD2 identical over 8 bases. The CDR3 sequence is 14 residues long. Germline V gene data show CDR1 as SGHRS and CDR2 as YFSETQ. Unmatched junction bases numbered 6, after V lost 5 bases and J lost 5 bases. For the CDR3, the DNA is TGCGCCAGCAGGTTCGGGAGGGCCGACAATGAGCAGTTCTTC. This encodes CASRFGRADNEQFF. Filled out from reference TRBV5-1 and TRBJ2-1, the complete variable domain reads KAGVTQTPRYLIKTRGQQVTLSCSPISGHRSVSWYQQTPGQGLQFLFEYFSETQRNKGNFPGRFSGRQFSNSRSEMNVSTLELGDSALYLCASRFGRADNEQFFGPGTRLTVL.

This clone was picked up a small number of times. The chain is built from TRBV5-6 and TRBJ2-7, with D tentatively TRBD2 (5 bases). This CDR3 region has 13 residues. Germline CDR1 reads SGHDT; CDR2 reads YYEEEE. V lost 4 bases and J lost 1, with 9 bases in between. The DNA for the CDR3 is TGTGCCAGCAGCGGGAGAAGGTCCTACGAGCAGTACGTC. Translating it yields CASSGRRSYEQYV.

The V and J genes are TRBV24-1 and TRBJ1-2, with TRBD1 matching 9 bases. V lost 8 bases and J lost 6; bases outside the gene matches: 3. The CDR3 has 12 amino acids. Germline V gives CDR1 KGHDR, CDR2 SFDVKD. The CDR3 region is CATKGTGNGYTF. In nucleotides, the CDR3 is TGTGCCACCAAAGGGACAGGGAATGGCTACACCTTC.

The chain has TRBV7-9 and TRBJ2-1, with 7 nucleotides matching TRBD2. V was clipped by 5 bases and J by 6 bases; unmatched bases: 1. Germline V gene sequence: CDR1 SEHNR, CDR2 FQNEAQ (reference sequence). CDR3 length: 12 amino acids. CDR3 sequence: CASSRTSNEQFF. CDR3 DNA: TGTGCCAGCAGCCGGACTAGCAATGAGCAGTTCTTC.

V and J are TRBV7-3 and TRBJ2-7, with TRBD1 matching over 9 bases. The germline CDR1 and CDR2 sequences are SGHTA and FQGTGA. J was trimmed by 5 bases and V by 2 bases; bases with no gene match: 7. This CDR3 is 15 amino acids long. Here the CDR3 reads CASSLSGQGTHEQYF. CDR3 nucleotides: TGTGCCAGCAGCTTATCCGGACAGGGGACCCACGAGCAGTACTTC.

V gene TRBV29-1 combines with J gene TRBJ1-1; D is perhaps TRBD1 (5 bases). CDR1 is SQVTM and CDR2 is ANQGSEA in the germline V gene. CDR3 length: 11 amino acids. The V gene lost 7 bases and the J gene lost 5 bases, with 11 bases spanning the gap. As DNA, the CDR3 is TGCAGCGCCCCAAGGGGAACTGAAGCTTTCTTT. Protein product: CSAPRGTEAFF.

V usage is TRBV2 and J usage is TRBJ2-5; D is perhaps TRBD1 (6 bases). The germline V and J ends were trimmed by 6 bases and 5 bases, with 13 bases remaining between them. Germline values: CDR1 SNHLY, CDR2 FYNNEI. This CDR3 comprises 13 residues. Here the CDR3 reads CASRTQGGETQYF. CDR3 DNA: TGTGCCAGCAGAACACAGGGCGGGGAGACCCAGTACTTC.

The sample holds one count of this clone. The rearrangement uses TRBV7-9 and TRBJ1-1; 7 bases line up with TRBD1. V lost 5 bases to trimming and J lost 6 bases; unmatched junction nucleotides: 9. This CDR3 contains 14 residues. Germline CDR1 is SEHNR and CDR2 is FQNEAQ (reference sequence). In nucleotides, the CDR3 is TGTGCCAGCAGCCGACAGGGTGGGTTTTCTGAAGCTTTCTTT. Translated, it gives CASSRQGGFSEAFF.

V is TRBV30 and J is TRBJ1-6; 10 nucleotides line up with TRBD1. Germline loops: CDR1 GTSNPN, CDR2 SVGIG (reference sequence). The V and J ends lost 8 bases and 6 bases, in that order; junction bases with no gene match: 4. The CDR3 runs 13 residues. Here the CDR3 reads CAGDRGSNSPLHF. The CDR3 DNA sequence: TGTGCCGGGGACAGGGGAAGTAATTCACCCCTCCACTTT. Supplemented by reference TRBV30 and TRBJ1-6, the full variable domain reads SQTIHQWPATLVQPVGSPLSLECTVEGTSNPNLYWYRQAAGRGLQLLFYSVGIGQISSEVPQNLSASRPQDRQFILSSKKLLLSDSGFYLCAGDRGSNSPLHFGNGTRLTVT.

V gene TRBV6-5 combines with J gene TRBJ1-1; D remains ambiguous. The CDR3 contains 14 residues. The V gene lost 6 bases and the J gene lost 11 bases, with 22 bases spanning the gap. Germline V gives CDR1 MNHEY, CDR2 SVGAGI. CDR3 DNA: TGTGCCAGCAGCCTCTGGAGTAGATCGGATAGGGCTTTCTTT. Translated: CASSLWSRSDRAFF.